Listed below are T cell receptor beta chains from one sample, sequenced in a study of T cell responses to AZD1222 COVID-19 vaccine. The table came from immunoSEQ multiplex PCR; TCRdb's copy has only in-frame clones and leaves some out. The table has roughly 200,000 clones, around 92% seen once. The material was peripheral blood, obtained on day 0 of AZD1222 vaccination. The receptors derive from an adult in good health. CDR3s include the opening cysteine and the closing phenylalanine or tryptophan. D genes are given only for firm matches. Only some rows state a clone size, as once, few, many or a class for expanded clones.

. few TRBJ2-3 TRBV27 CASSLFASDTQYF TGTGCCAGCAGTTTATTCGCGTCAGATACGCAGTATTTT
TRBD1 . TRBJ2-5 TRBV4-1 CASSQEWGQQETQYF TGCGCCAGCAGCCAAGAATGGGGACAGCAAGAGACCCAGTACTTC
TRBD2 . TRBJ2-7 TRBV6-1 CASSELAGGYEQYF TGTGCCAGCAGTGAGTTAGCGGGGGGTTACGAGCAGTACTTC
TRBD1 . TRBJ1-2 TRBV5-1 CASSLAGQGATGYGYTF TGCGCCAGCAGCTTGGCGGGACAGGGGGCTACCGGCTATGGCTACACCTTC
. . TRBJ2-5 TRBV29-1 CSGGQQETQYF TGCAGCGGCGGACAGCAAGAGACCCAGTACTTC
. once TRBJ1-5 TRBV2 CASTGDRDTAFPGNQPQHF TGTGCCAGCACCGGAGACCGGGACACAGCTTTTCCAGGCAATCAGCCCCAGCATTTT
. few TRBJ1-5 TRBV28 CASSFPAGGNQPQHF TGTGCCAGCAGTTTTCCAGCAGGAGGAAATCAGCCCCAGCATTTT
. . TRBJ1-2 TRBV28 CATFLQLTGGILGYTF TGTGCCACCTTTCTCCAGTTAACAGGTGGAATCTTAGGCTACACCTTC
. . TRBJ2-7 TRBV2 CASSPLILDLRYEQYF TGTGCCAGCAGCCCTCTGATCCTTGACCTCCGCTACGAGCAGTACTTC
. once TRBJ1-4 TRBV3-1/TRBV3-2 CASSRWGGRGDEKLFF TGTGCCAGCAGCCGATGGGGAGGCCGAGGTGATGAAAAACTGTTTTTT
. . TRBJ1-6 TRBV9 CASSPGAGEGSPLHF TGTGCCAGCAGCCCTGGGGCTGGGGAGGGTTCACCCCTCCACTTT
. . TRBJ2-3 TRBV6-5 CASSYSSVVTDTQYF TGTGCCAGCAGTTACTCCTCGGTAGTCACAGATACGCAGTATTTT
. once TRBJ1-2 TRBV6-2/TRBV6-3 CASSRGLRDEGYTF TGTGCCAGCAGCCGGGGACTCCGTGATGAAGGCTACACCTTC
TRBD1 . TRBJ1-5 TRBV19 CASTRDRVLTEPQHF TGTGCCAGTACCCGGGACAGGGTTTTAACGGAGCCCCAGCATTTT
. . TRBJ1-2 TRBV12-3/TRBV12-4 CASSLGAYGYTF TGTGCCAGCAGTTTGGGGGCCTATGGCTACACCTTC
TRBD1 . TRBJ2-7 TRBV5-5 CASSRAGGVEYEQYF TGTGCCAGCAGCCGAGCAGGGGGCGTGGAGTACGAGCAGTACTTC
TRBD1 . TRBJ1-4 TRBV7-2 CASSYLGQAPNEKLFF TGTGCCAGCAGTTACCTAGGACAGGCCCCTAATGAAAAACTGTTTTTT
. . TRBJ2-7 TRBV13 CASSSQHPHEQYF TGCGCCAGCAGCTCTCAACATCCACACGAGCAGTACTTC
TRBD1 . TRBJ2-1 TRBV6-6 CASSYGTGENEQFF TGTGCCAGCAGTTACGGGACAGGTGAAAATGAGCAGTTCTTC
. . TRBJ2-3 TRBV7-9 CASSPQGLDTQYF TGTGCCAGCAGCCCCCAGGGGTTGGATACGCAGTATTTT
. . TRBJ2-2 TRBV3-1/TRBV3-2 CASSHLNGGTGELFF TGTGCCAGCAGCCACCTGAACGGGGGCACCGGGGAGCTGTTTTTT
TRBD2 . TRBJ2-3 TRBV4-3 CASSRTSGATDTQYF TGCGCCAGCAGCCGCACTAGCGGGGCCACAGATACGCAGTATTTT
. . TRBJ2-1 TRBV3-1/TRBV3-2 CASSQEDTVGGEQFF TGTGCCAGCAGCCAAGAGGACACCGTTGGGGGTGAGCAGTTCTTC
TRBD1 . TRBJ2-3 TRBV5-8 CASSSTGAADTQYF TGTGCCAGCAGCTCGACAGGGGCAGCAGATACGCAGTATTTT
. . TRBJ1-3 TRBV6-5 CASSYQSSGNTIYF TGTGCCAGCAGTTATCAGAGCTCTGGAAACACCATATATTTT
. . TRBJ2-1 TRBV6-2/TRBV6-3 CASSSGVPILVSDEQFF TGTGCCAGCAGTTCCGGAGTTCCCATACTAGTCTCGGATGAGCAGTTCTTC
TRBD1 . TRBJ1-4 TRBV27 CASSSTGGIVEKLFF TGTGCCAGCAGTAGTACAGGGGGCATAGTTGAAAAACTGTTTTTT
. . TRBJ2-3 TRBV4-2 CASSQERAISGPDTQYF TGTGCCAGCAGCCAAGAAAGGGCTATTAGCGGCCCAGATACGCAGTATTTT